These 2 T cell receptor beta chains originate from one sample sequenced in a study of blood T cell repertoires in COVID-19. Generated by immunoSEQ multiplex PCR, the TCRdb table keeps only in-frame clones and is missing some. Among fewer than 200,000 clones listed, around 80% were seen once. Sequenced material: PBMCs or T cells enriched from blood (not recorded which). These receptors were collected from a woman in her 70s in a cohort exposed to, infected with or recovered from COVID-19 (not recorded which).

V usage is TRBV2 and J usage is TRBJ2-2; 7 nucleotides agree with TRBD2. V dropped 6 bases and J dropped 4; count of bases not matched to a gene: 17. The CDR3 is 18 residues long. In germline, CDR1 is SNHLY, CDR2 FYNNEI. CDR3 in amino acids: CASRDLGEGLIITGELFF. In nucleotides, the CDR3 is TGTGCCAGCAGAGACCTGGGGGAGGGCCTGATTATCACCGGGGAGCTGTTTTTT.

The chain couples TRBV29-1 to TRBJ2-1, with a weak D call TRBD2 (6 bases). The ends were cut back, 2 bases at V and 5 bases at J, with 7 bases in the middle. The CDR3 has 12 residues. Looked up from germline, CDR1 is SQVTM and CDR2 is ANQGSEA. CDR3: CSVERRDNEQFF. The CDR3 DNA follows: TGCAGCGTTGAACGGAGGGACAATGAGCAGTTCTTC.